The rows below give T cell receptor beta chains drawn from one sample of a study of T cell responses to AZD1222 COVID-19 vaccine. Assay: immunoSEQ multiplex PCR; the TCRdb copy retains only in-frame clones and omits some. Of 100,000 to 150,000 clones in the sample, around 91% were seen once. The sample was peripheral blood, taken on day 0 of AZD1222 vaccination. Receptors originate from an adult in good health. Both conserved end residues are part of each CDR3. The D gene is left open where the match is weak. The listing skips clone size in some rows; elsewhere it reads once, few, many or a size class.

J,size,V,D,DNA,CDR3
TRBJ2-7,-,TRBV27,TRBD2,TGTGCCAGCAGTTCTTTTAGCGGGAGTAGTGGGGTTTACTACGAGCAGTACTTC,CASSSFSGSSGVYYEQYF
TRBJ2-7,-,TRBV5-1,TRBD1,TGCGCCAGCAGTGGGGACAGGGAGCATTACTCCTACGAGCAGTACTTC,CASSGDREHYSYEQYF
TRBJ1-2,-,TRBV28,-,TGTGCCAGCAGTTTAATTGGCTACACCTTC,CASSLIGYTF
TRBJ2-7,-,TRBV27,TRBD2,TGTGCCAGCAGTCCCCACCGACTAGCGGGGGGCCCCACCGGCTCCTACGAGCAGTACTTC,CASSPHRLAGGPTGSYEQYF
TRBJ2-3,few,TRBV11-2,-,TGTGCCAGCAGCTTTTGGGGGGGGGCCCCAGATACGCAGTATTTT,CASSFWGGAPDTQYF
TRBJ1-2,few,TRBV28,TRBD1,TGTGCCAGCAGTGGACAGGGTTTGGACTATGGCTACACCTTC,CASSGQGLDYGYTF
TRBJ1-6,-,TRBV28,TRBD1,TGTGCCAGCAGCTCCCCTCGTAACAGGGGACGGAATTCACCCCTCCACTTT,CASSSPRNRGRNSPLHF
TRBJ2-1,few,TRBV11-1,TRBD2,TGTGCCAGCAGCTCGACGGGGGGGAAAACCAATGAGCAGTTCTTC,CASSSTGGKTNEQFF
TRBJ1-5,once,TRBV28,-,TGTGCCAGCAGTTTGCGGAGGGGCCGGTATCAGCCCCAGCATTTT,CASSLRRGRYQPQHF
TRBJ1-1,-,TRBV4-1,-,TGCGCCAGCAGCCAAGATGGCGTCTACACTGAAGCTTTCTTT,CASSQDGVYTEAFF
TRBJ1-1,-,TRBV18,-,TGTGCCAGCTCACCACGTCCAGGAGGCACTGAAGCTTTCTTT,CASSPRPGGTEAFF
TRBJ1-2,-,TRBV7-2,TRBD1,TGTGCCAGCAGCTCCAGGACAGGGGAACCCTATGGCTACACCTTC,CASSSRTGEPYGYTF
TRBJ1-2,few,TRBV6-5,-,TGTGCCAGCAGCCCGCATGGAGGGGGTGATGGCTACACCTTC,CASSPHGGGDGYTF
TRBJ2-1,-,TRBV4-3,-,TGCGCCAGCAGTCCCTTAGGGGGAGGGCCGGATGAGCAGTTCTTC,CASSPLGGGPDEQFF
TRBJ1-2,-,TRBV3-1/TRBV3-2,TRBD1,TGTGCCAGCAGCCAAGGGACAGGGGGCTTACGCGGCTACACCTTC,CASSQGTGGLRGYTF
TRBJ2-7,-,TRBV5-1,-,TGCGCCAGCAGCTCGGGCGGGACATCCTCCTACGAGCAGTACTTC,CASSSGGTSSYEQYF
TRBJ2-7,-,TRBV6-2/TRBV6-3,-,TGTGCCAGCAGTACGTACAGGGCATTAAACTCCTACGAGCAGTACTTC,CASSTYRALNSYEQYF
TRBJ2-5,-,TRBV12-5,-,TGTGCTAGTGCCCCCTCGAGTGAGACCCAGTACTTC,CASAPSSETQYF
TRBJ2-7,-,TRBV12-3/TRBV12-4,-,TGTGCCAGCAGTCGGACGTCCCTTGGCGAGCAGTACTTC,CASSRTSLGEQYF
TRBJ1-1,-,TRBV27,TRBD1,TGTGCCAGCAGTCTTTCGCGGGGACAGGGCTCCACTGAAGCTTTCTTT,CASSLSRGQGSTEAFF
TRBJ1-2,-,TRBV11-1,-,TGTGCCAGCAGCTTACAGGGGATGAACTATGGCTACACCTTC,CASSLQGMNYGYTF
TRBJ1-1,-,TRBV7-2,-,TGTGCCAGCAGCCCGGGGGCAGCGAACACTGAAGCTTTCTTT,CASSPGAANTEAFF
TRBJ2-7,-,TRBV10-2,TRBD1,TGCGCCAGCAGGCCGGGACAGCCCCACTACGAGCAGTACTTC,CASRPGQPHYEQYF
TRBJ2-6,-,TRBV10-3,TRBD1,TGTGCCATCAGTGAGAGACAGGGGGCTGGGGCCAACGTCCTGACTTTC,CAISERQGAGANVLTF
TRBJ2-7,-,TRBV3-1/TRBV3-2,TRBD2,TGTGCCAGCAGCCCTTTCCTCCTAGCGGGAGGTCCCAGGGAGCAGTACTTC,CASSPFLLAGGPREQYF
TRBJ2-5,-,TRBV3-1/TRBV3-2,-,TGTGCCAGCGCAATGTTGGCGGAGACCCAGTACTTC,CASAMLAETQYF
TRBJ2-3,-,TRBV9,TRBD1,TGTGCCAGCAGCGGGGGACAGGGAGGCCCGTTTTGGGGAGATACGCAGTATTTT,CASSGGQGGPFWGDTQYF
TRBJ1-1,-,TRBV29-1,-,TGCAGCGTTGTCCTCCCCTTGGAAGCTTTCTTT,CSVVLPLEAFF
TRBJ2-1,-,TRBV5-1,TRBD2,TGCGCCAGCGGCGATAGTTCGGGAGGGTCCTACAATGAGCAGTTCTTC,CASGDSSGGSYNEQFF
TRBJ1-5,-,TRBV7-2,-,TGTGCCAGCAGCTTCGCGGGGGGGGGCGGGCAGCCCCAGCATTTT,CASSFAGGGGQPQHF
TRBJ1-3,-,TRBV7-2,-,TGTGCCAGCAGCTTAGGCCAAGCGGGTATCTCTGGAAACACCATATATTTT,CASSLGQAGISGNTIYF
TRBJ2-3,-,TRBV27,-,TGTGCCAGCAGTCTTCGTCCCGGACGACACCAAATAGGACGAGATACGCAGTATTTT,CASSLRPGRHQIGRDTQYF
TRBJ2-7,-,TRBV7-8,TRBD2,TGTGCCAGCAGCCCCCGGGGGAGTAGCGGGGACTACGAGCAGTACTTC,CASSPRGSSGDYEQYF
TRBJ1-1,few,TRBV15,TRBD1,TGTGCCACCAGCAGGGACAGGCTCATGAACACTGAAGCTTTCTTT,CATSRDRLMNTEAFF
TRBJ1-3,-,TRBV15,-,TGTGCCACCAGCAGGGGGACGAGGGCCGGAAACACCATATATTTT,CATSRGTRAGNTIYF
TRBJ1-1,-,TRBV27,-,TGTGCCAGTTCGGATGTTGGCATGAACACTGAAGCTTTCTTT,CASSDVGMNTEAFF
TRBJ1-5,once,TRBV18,TRBD1,TGTGCCAGCTCACCACAACAGGGGACTGATCTGCCCCAGCATTTT,CASSPQQGTDLPQHF
TRBJ2-7,-,TRBV6-5,-,TGTGCCAGCAGTTACGGCCAGATATCCTACGAGCAGTACTTC,CASSYGQISYEQYF
TRBJ1-1,-,TRBV4-3,-,TGCGCCAGCAGCAGGGCGACGGGGACTGAAGCTTTCTTT,CASSRATGTEAFF
TRBJ1-2,-,TRBV11-2,-,TGTGCCAGCAGCTTAGCGGCTGGCTACACCTTC,CASSLAAGYTF
TRBJ2-1,-,TRBV7-6,TRBD2,TGTGCCAGCAGCTCGACTAGCGGGGGGGTAGGTGAGCAGTTCTTC,CASSSTSGGVGEQFF
TRBJ2-5,-,TRBV7-8,-,TGTGCCAGCAGCTTAGCGGCCAGCGCCCACCAAGAGACCCAGTACTTC,CASSLAASAHQETQYF
TRBJ1-5,-,TRBV19,-,TGTGCCAGTAGGCCCCAAACAGGGATTCTTGGTCAGCCCCAGCATTTT,CASRPQTGILGQPQHF
TRBJ1-5,-,TRBV7-9,-,TGTGCCAGCAGCCCGGACAGCAATCAGCCCCAGCATTTT,CASSPDSNQPQHF